These T cell receptor beta chains were read from a single sample in a study of T cell responses to AZD1222 COVID-19 vaccine. This table comes from immunoSEQ multiplex PCR, and its TCRdb copy is limited to in-frame clones, with some not included. The data contain 150,000 to 200,000 clones, about 93% of them singletons. Sample: peripheral blood, taken 28 days after the second AZD1222 dose. The receptors originated from an adult who received the AZD1222 COVID-19 vaccine. CDR3s include the opening cysteine and the closing phenylalanine or tryptophan. The order of the fields is CDR3 length, J gene, V gene, clone size, D gene, CDR3 protein, CDR3 DNA. D genes are given only for firm matches. A clone size is listed for some rows: how often the clone was seen (once, few, many), or a class if it is expanded.

cdr3_length: 15
j_call: TRBJ2-7
v_call: TRBV9
clone_size: once
d_call: .
cdr3_aa: CASSVGGGRTYEQYF
cdr3_nt: TGTGCCAGCAGCGTAGGGGGAGGCCGCACCTACGAGCAGTACTTC

cdr3_length: 12
j_call: TRBJ1-5
v_call: TRBV12-3/TRBV12-4
clone_size: .
d_call: TRBD1
cdr3_aa: CAIRQGNQPQHF
cdr3_nt: TGTGCCATCCGACAGGGGAATCAGCCCCAGCATTTT

cdr3_length: 16
j_call: TRBJ2-2
v_call: TRBV27
clone_size: .
d_call: TRBD1
cdr3_aa: CASSTRQGAPTGELFF
cdr3_nt: TGTGCCAGCAGTACCCGACAGGGGGCGCCTACCGGGGAGCTGTTTTTT

cdr3_length: 14
j_call: TRBJ1-5
v_call: TRBV19
clone_size: .
d_call: .
cdr3_aa: CASNPGGSNQPQHF
cdr3_nt: TGTGCCAGTAACCCCGGGGGGAGCAATCAGCCCCAGCATTTT

cdr3_length: 13
j_call: TRBJ1-2
v_call: TRBV5-6
clone_size: .
d_call: .
cdr3_aa: CASSLERARGYTF
cdr3_nt: TGTGCCAGCAGCTTGGAGCGGGCGCGGGGCTACACCTTC

cdr3_length: 16
j_call: TRBJ2-2
v_call: TRBV5-6
clone_size: .
d_call: TRBD2
cdr3_aa: CASSRLAGASTGELFF
cdr3_nt: TGTGCCAGCAGCCGTCTAGCGGGCGCAAGCACCGGGGAGCTGTTTTTT

cdr3_length: 12
j_call: TRBJ1-1
v_call: TRBV7-8
clone_size: once
d_call: .
cdr3_aa: CASSPVNTEAFF
cdr3_nt: TGTGCCAGCAGCCCGGTGAACACTGAAGCTTTCTTT

cdr3_length: 15
j_call: TRBJ2-3
v_call: TRBV7-9
clone_size: once
d_call: .
cdr3_aa: CASSLGGPVTDTQYF
cdr3_nt: TGTGCCAGCAGCTTAGGAGGGCCCGTCACAGATACGCAGTATTTT

cdr3_length: 14
j_call: TRBJ2-7
v_call: TRBV7-9
clone_size: .
d_call: .
cdr3_aa: CASSLLATRGEQYF
cdr3_nt: TGTGCCAGCAGCCTATTAGCCACTCGGGGAGAGCAGTACTTC

cdr3_length: 14
j_call: TRBJ1-4
v_call: TRBV4-1
clone_size: .
d_call: .
cdr3_aa: CASSQGRANEKLFF
cdr3_nt: TGCGCCAGCAGCCAGGGTAGGGCTAATGAAAAACTGTTTTTT

cdr3_length: 15
j_call: TRBJ2-1
v_call: TRBV7-9
clone_size: .
d_call: .
cdr3_aa: CASNDLDPLNNEQFF
cdr3_nt: TGTGCCAGCAACGATCTAGACCCTCTCAACAATGAGCAGTTCTTC

cdr3_length: 14
j_call: TRBJ2-5
v_call: TRBV18
clone_size: .
d_call: TRBD1
cdr3_aa: CASSPRGPRETQYF
cdr3_nt: TGTGCCAGCTCACCCAGGGGGCCAAGGGAGACCCAGTACTTC

cdr3_length: 14
j_call: TRBJ2-7
v_call: TRBV9
clone_size: once
d_call: .
cdr3_aa: CASSGRDSPYEQYF
cdr3_nt: TGTGCCAGCAGCGGACGGGACTCTCCCTACGAGCAGTACTTC

cdr3_length: 13
j_call: TRBJ1-2
v_call: TRBV3-1/TRBV3-2
clone_size: .
d_call: .
cdr3_aa: CASSQAYSYGYTF
cdr3_nt: TGTGCCAGCAGCCAGGCCTACAGCTATGGCTACACCTTC

cdr3_length: 15
j_call: TRBJ1-4
v_call: TRBV7-2
clone_size: once
d_call: .
cdr3_aa: CASSPGHSTNEKLFF
cdr3_nt: TGTGCCAGCAGCCCGGGCCACTCGACTAATGAAAAACTGTTTTTT

cdr3_length: 14
j_call: TRBJ1-2
v_call: TRBV2
clone_size: .
d_call: .
cdr3_aa: CASSEIQGRVGYTF
cdr3_nt: TGTGCCAGCAGTGAAATTCAGGGAAGGGTTGGCTACACCTTC

cdr3_length: 14
j_call: TRBJ1-3
v_call: TRBV5-1
clone_size: .
d_call: TRBD1
cdr3_aa: CASSWDSSGNTIYF
cdr3_nt: TGCGCCAGCAGTTGGGACAGCTCTGGAAACACCATATATTTT

cdr3_length: 14
j_call: TRBJ1-2
v_call: TRBV6-1
clone_size: .
d_call: TRBD1
cdr3_aa: CASSEEDRGYGYTF
cdr3_nt: TGTGCCAGCAGTGAAGAGGACAGGGGCTATGGCTACACCTTC

cdr3_length: 14
j_call: TRBJ1-1
v_call: TRBV19
clone_size: once
d_call: .
cdr3_aa: CASSTTGRGTEAFF
cdr3_nt: TGTGCCAGTAGTACAACAGGGCGGGGCACTGAAGCTTTCTTT

cdr3_length: 12
j_call: TRBJ1-1
v_call: TRBV12-3/TRBV12-4
clone_size: .
d_call: .
cdr3_aa: CASRTAYTEAFF
cdr3_nt: TGTGCCAGCAGGACAGCGTACACTGAAGCTTTCTTT

cdr3_length: 16
j_call: TRBJ1-3
v_call: TRBV7-8
clone_size: .
d_call: .
cdr3_aa: CASSLIGTASGNTIYF
cdr3_nt: TGTGCCAGCAGCTTAATCGGGACGGCCTCTGGAAACACCATATATTTT

cdr3_length: 12
j_call: TRBJ2-7
v_call: TRBV28
clone_size: once
d_call: .
cdr3_aa: CASTVGRDEQYF
cdr3_nt: TGTGCCAGCACCGTGGGGAGAGACGAGCAGTACTTC

cdr3_length: 15
j_call: TRBJ2-1
v_call: TRBV11-2
clone_size: .
d_call: TRBD1
cdr3_aa: CASSRTGGSYNEQFF
cdr3_nt: TGTGCCAGCAGCCGCACAGGGGGCTCCTACAATGAGCAGTTCTTC

cdr3_length: 14
j_call: TRBJ1-5
v_call: TRBV6-4
clone_size: .
d_call: .
cdr3_aa: CASSETGDNQPQHF
cdr3_nt: TGTGCCAGCAGTGAGACTGGGGACAATCAGCCCCAGCATTTT

cdr3_length: 16
j_call: TRBJ2-3
v_call: TRBV10-3
clone_size: .
d_call: TRBD2
cdr3_aa: CAISEGSGGSGDTQYF
cdr3_nt: TGTGCCATCAGTGAAGGGAGCGGGGGGTCGGGAGATACGCAGTATTTT

cdr3_length: 13
j_call: TRBJ1-1
v_call: TRBV14
clone_size: .
d_call: .
cdr3_aa: CASSPSRGAEAFF
cdr3_nt: TGTGCCAGCAGCCCGTCGCGGGGGGCTGAAGCTTTCTTT

cdr3_length: 16
j_call: TRBJ2-3
v_call: TRBV11-3
clone_size: once
d_call: TRBD1
cdr3_aa: CASSLDSTGGGDTQYF
cdr3_nt: TGTGCCAGCAGCTTAGATTCGACAGGGGGAGGGGATACGCAGTATTTT

cdr3_length: 13
j_call: TRBJ1-1
v_call: TRBV5-1
clone_size: .
d_call: .
cdr3_aa: CASSFKGDTEAFF
cdr3_nt: TGCGCCAGCAGCTTTAAGGGCGACACTGAAGCTTTCTTT

cdr3_length: 15
j_call: TRBJ1-1
v_call: TRBV7-9
clone_size: .
d_call: TRBD1
cdr3_aa: CASSSDRAAYTEAFF
cdr3_nt: TGTGCCAGCAGCTCGGACAGGGCGGCATACACTGAAGCTTTCTTT

cdr3_length: 14
j_call: TRBJ1-2
v_call: TRBV5-6
clone_size: .
d_call: .
cdr3_aa: CASSLEGTLYGYTF
cdr3_nt: TGTGCCAGCAGCTTGGAGGGGACACTCTATGGCTACACCTTC

cdr3_length: 16
j_call: TRBJ2-2
v_call: TRBV6-6
clone_size: .
d_call: .
cdr3_aa: CASSYPMGSPTGELFF
cdr3_nt: TGTGCCAGCAGTTACCCCATGGGTTCACCTACCGGGGAGCTGTTTTTT

cdr3_length: 14
j_call: TRBJ2-1
v_call: TRBV5-1
clone_size: .
d_call: .
cdr3_aa: CASSSTGPYNEQFF
cdr3_nt: TGCGCCAGCAGCTCGACAGGACCCTACAATGAGCAGTTCTTC

cdr3_length: 14
j_call: TRBJ1-3
v_call: TRBV6-5
clone_size: .
d_call: .
cdr3_aa: CASSYSSSGNTIYF
cdr3_nt: TGTGCCAGCAGTTACTCGAGCAGCGGAAACACCATATATTTT

cdr3_length: 16
j_call: TRBJ1-2
v_call: TRBV7-9
clone_size: .
d_call: .
cdr3_aa: CASSPRSGRANYGYTF
cdr3_nt: TGTGCCAGCAGCCCCCGCTCGGGAAGAGCTAACTATGGCTACACCTTC

cdr3_length: 16
j_call: TRBJ1-6
v_call: TRBV7-2
clone_size: .
d_call: TRBD1
cdr3_aa: CASSSGGGQVQSPLHF
cdr3_nt: TGTGCCAGCAGCTCAGGGGGGGGACAGGTCCAATCACCCCTCCACTTT

cdr3_length: 15
j_call: TRBJ2-7
v_call: TRBV21-1
clone_size: .
d_call: .
cdr3_aa: CASPNRTGGENEQYF
cdr3_nt: TGTGCCAGCCCTAATAGGACAGGGGGAGAAAACGAGCAGTACTTC

cdr3_length: 15
j_call: TRBJ2-2
v_call: TRBV27
clone_size: .
d_call: .
cdr3_aa: CASSQSGGVSGELFF
cdr3_nt: TGTGCCAGCAGCCAGTCAGGGGGGGTGTCCGGGGAGCTGTTTTTT

cdr3_length: 16
j_call: TRBJ2-1
v_call: TRBV7-9
clone_size: .
d_call: TRBD2
cdr3_aa: CASSLMRLAAYNEQFF
cdr3_nt: TGTGCCAGCAGCTTAATGCGCCTAGCGGCTTACAATGAGCAGTTCTTC

cdr3_length: 13
j_call: TRBJ2-2
v_call: TRBV6-4
clone_size: .
d_call: .
cdr3_aa: CASSDSKGGELFF
cdr3_nt: TGTGCCAGCAGTGACTCGAAGGGCGGGGAGCTGTTTTTT

cdr3_length: 14
j_call: TRBJ1-4
v_call: TRBV2
clone_size: .
d_call: TRBD1
cdr3_aa: CASSGDSINEKLFF
cdr3_nt: TGTGCCAGCAGTGGGGACAGCATTAATGAAAAACTGTTTTTT

cdr3_length: 11
j_call: TRBJ1-2
v_call: TRBV29-1
clone_size: .
d_call: .
cdr3_aa: CSIHQGYGYTF
cdr3_nt: TGCAGCATCCATCAGGGCTATGGCTACACCTTC

cdr3_length: 15
j_call: TRBJ2-7
v_call: TRBV19
clone_size: .
d_call: TRBD1
cdr3_aa: CASSMGDRGPYEQYF
cdr3_nt: TGTGCCAGTAGTATGGGTGACAGGGGACCCTACGAGCAGTACTTC

cdr3_length: 15
j_call: TRBJ2-2
v_call: TRBV18
clone_size: .
d_call: .
cdr3_aa: CASSPTVKGAGELFF
cdr3_nt: TGTGCCAGCTCACCAACGGTTAAGGGTGCCGGGGAGCTGTTTTTT

cdr3_length: 15
j_call: TRBJ2-3
v_call: TRBV7-3
clone_size: .
d_call: TRBD2
cdr3_aa: CASSNSGGAPDTQYF
cdr3_nt: TGTGCCAGCAGCAATAGCGGGGGGGCACCTGATACGCAGTATTTT

cdr3_length: 14
j_call: TRBJ1-2
v_call: TRBV6-5
clone_size: .
d_call: TRBD1
cdr3_aa: CASSPDRGSYGYTF
cdr3_nt: TGTGCCAGCAGTCCGGACAGGGGATCCTATGGCTACACCTTC

cdr3_length: 19
j_call: TRBJ2-4
v_call: TRBV4-1
clone_size: once
d_call: .
cdr3_aa: CASSQDRLDIAVAKNIQYF
cdr3_nt: TGCGCCAGCAGCCAAGATAGGTTGGATATAGCGGTAGCCAAAAACATTCAGTACTTC

cdr3_length: 15
j_call: TRBJ2-1
v_call: TRBV7-2
clone_size: .
d_call: TRBD2
cdr3_aa: CASREAGAFYNEQFF
cdr3_nt: TGTGCCAGCAGAGAAGCGGGGGCCTTTTACAATGAGCAGTTCTTC

cdr3_length: 17
j_call: TRBJ1-3
v_call: TRBV4-2
clone_size: .
d_call: .
cdr3_aa: CASSQDLSVPSGNTIYF
cdr3_nt: TGTGCCAGCAGCCAAGATTTATCAGTTCCCTCTGGAAACACCATATATTTT

cdr3_length: 15
j_call: TRBJ2-5
v_call: TRBV6-5
clone_size: .
d_call: .
cdr3_aa: CASSRGTAGYETQYF
cdr3_nt: TGTGCCAGCAGTCGCGGGACGGCGGGGTACGAGACCCAGTACTTC

cdr3_length: 14
j_call: TRBJ1-2
v_call: TRBV6-6
clone_size: .
d_call: TRBD1
cdr3_aa: CASNGQGSVYGYTF
cdr3_nt: TGTGCCAGCAATGGACAGGGATCGGTCTATGGCTACACCTTC

cdr3_length: 14
j_call: TRBJ2-1
v_call: TRBV4-2
clone_size: .
d_call: .
cdr3_aa: CASSQAYAYNEQFF
cdr3_nt: TGTGCCAGCAGCCAAGCTTACGCCTACAATGAGCAGTTCTTC

cdr3_length: 16
j_call: TRBJ2-2
v_call: TRBV7-3
clone_size: .
d_call: TRBD2
cdr3_aa: CASSPGSGGTTGELFF
cdr3_nt: TGTGCCAGCAGCCCCGGGTCGGGGGGGACGACCGGGGAGCTGTTTTTT

cdr3_length: 14
j_call: TRBJ1-2
v_call: TRBV27
clone_size: .
d_call: TRBD1
cdr3_aa: CASSWDRQDYGYTF
cdr3_nt: TGTGCCAGCAGTTGGGACAGACAGGACTATGGCTACACCTTC

cdr3_length: 13
j_call: TRBJ2-7
v_call: TRBV7-3
clone_size: once
d_call: .
cdr3_aa: CASSQGSSYEQYF
cdr3_nt: TGTGCCAGCAGCCAAGGGTCCTCCTACGAGCAGTACTTC